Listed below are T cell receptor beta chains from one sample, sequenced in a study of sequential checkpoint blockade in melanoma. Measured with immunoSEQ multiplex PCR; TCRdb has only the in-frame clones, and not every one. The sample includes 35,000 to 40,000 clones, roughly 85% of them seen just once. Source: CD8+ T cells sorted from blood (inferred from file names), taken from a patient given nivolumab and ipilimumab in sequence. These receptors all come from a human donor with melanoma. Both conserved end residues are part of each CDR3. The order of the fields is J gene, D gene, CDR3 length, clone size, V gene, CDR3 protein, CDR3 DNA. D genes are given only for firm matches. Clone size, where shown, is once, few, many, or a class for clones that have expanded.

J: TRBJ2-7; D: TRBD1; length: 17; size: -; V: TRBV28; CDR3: CASSLPRGTGTVFEQYF; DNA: TGTGCCAGCAGTTTGCCCCGTGGGACCGGGACAGTTTTCGAGCAGTACTTC
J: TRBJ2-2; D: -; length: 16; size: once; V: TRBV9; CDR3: CASSDAVGTYTGELFF; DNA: TGTGCCAGCAGCGATGCTGTTGGCACCTACACCGGGGAGCTGTTTTTT
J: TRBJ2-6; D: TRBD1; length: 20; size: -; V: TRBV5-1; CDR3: CASSPGQGVSSAPGANVLTF; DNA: TGCGCCAGCAGCCCGGGACAGGGGGTGTCATCGGCCCCTGGGGCCAACGTCCTGACTTTC
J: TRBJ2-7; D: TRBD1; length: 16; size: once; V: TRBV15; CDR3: CATSRKGTGISDEQYF; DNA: TGTGCCACCAGCAGAAAAGGGACAGGGATTTCGGACGAGCAGTACTTC
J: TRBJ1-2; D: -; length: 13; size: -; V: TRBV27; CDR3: CASTLGQAYGYTF; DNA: TGTGCCAGCACCCTGGGACAAGCTTATGGCTACACCTTC
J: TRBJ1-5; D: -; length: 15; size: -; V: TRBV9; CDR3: CASSPHGGGNQPQHF; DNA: TGTGCCAGCAGCCCCCACGGGGGGGGCAATCAGCCCCAGCATTTT
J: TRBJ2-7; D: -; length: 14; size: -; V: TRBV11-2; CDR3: CASSSSLVAYEQYF; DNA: TGTGCCAGCAGCTCCTCTCTAGTCGCCTACGAGCAGTACTTC
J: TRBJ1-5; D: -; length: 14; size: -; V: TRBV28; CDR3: CASSLILELQPQHF; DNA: TGTGCCAGCAGTTTAATCCTAGAACTTCAGCCCCAGCATTTT
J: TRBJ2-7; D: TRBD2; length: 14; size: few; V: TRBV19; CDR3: CASSGLAEHYEQYF; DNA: TGTGCCAGTAGTGGACTAGCGGAACACTACGAGCAGTACTTC
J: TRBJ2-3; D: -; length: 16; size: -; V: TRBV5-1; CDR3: CASSLAVVQGLDTQYF; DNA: TGCGCCAGCAGCTTGGCCGTCGTGCAGGGGCTAGATACGCAGTATTTT
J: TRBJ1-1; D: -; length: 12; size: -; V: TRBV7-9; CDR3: CASGQMNTEAFF; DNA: TGTGCCAGCGGACAGATGAACACTGAAGCTTTCTTT
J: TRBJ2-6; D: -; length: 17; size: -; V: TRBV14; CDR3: CASSQLGTPSGANVLTF; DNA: TGTGCCAGCAGCCAACTCGGGACACCCTCTGGGGCCAACGTCCTGACTTTC
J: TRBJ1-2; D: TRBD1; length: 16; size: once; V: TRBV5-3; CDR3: CARSPRGQVHLYGYTF; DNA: TGTGCCAGAAGCCCTCGGGGACAGGTCCATCTCTATGGCTACACCTTC
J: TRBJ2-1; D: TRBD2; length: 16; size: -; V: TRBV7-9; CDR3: CASSHSLAGEYNEQFF; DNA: TGTGCCAGCAGCCACTCACTAGCGGGTGAATACAATGAGCAGTTCTTC
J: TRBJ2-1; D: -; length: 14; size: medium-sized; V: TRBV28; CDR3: CASRAGGTYNEQFF; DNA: TGTGCCAGCAGGGCCGGGGGTACTTACAATGAGCAGTTCTTC
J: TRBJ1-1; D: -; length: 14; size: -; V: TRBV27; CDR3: CASSLGDTTVEAFF; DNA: TGTGCCAGCAGTTTAGGGGACACCACCGTTGAAGCTTTCTTT